This T cell receptor beta chain was recorded in a study of shared clonotypes between healthy human individuals (dated by TCRdb to 2020 to 2021). With respect to the entire study: The cohort included three men and a couple of women between 18 and 49 years of age. Blood TCR repertoires of a handful of healthy adults were deeply sequenced to estimate repertoire size and the extent of clonotype sharing between individuals. Libraries were prepared and TCR repertoires were sequenced by different laboratories using diverse techniques, in order to increase sequencing depth and limit assay-specific biases. Per donor, leukapheresis produced somewhere between about 0.9 and 9 billion PBMCs. For each donor, CD4 naive and CD4 memory were each run on three plates, CD8 naive on two plates, and CD8 memory on one plate. Broad study findings and their caveats: Compared with non-shared clonotypes, the clonotypes found in all four sorted-subset donors had higher generation probabilities. Even with the large sequencing depth, rarefaction of the sorted-subset datasets indicated that sequencing was incomplete. The genetic and exposure-history diversity represented was limited by the small number of donors. Pairwise subsampling led to the expectation that sequencing depth would affect the degree of clonotype sharing among donors. Larger estimated clonotype richness was generally found for naive subsets than for memory subsets. Sampling was restricted to blood, and TCR repertoires in tissue are likely to differ from TCR repertoires in blood. When several donors were compared, the shared fraction of clonotypes was about 5.2% for naive CD4, approximately 3.3% for naive CD8, more than 2% for memory CD4, and about 0.36% for memory CD8.

As concerns this clone: Its antigen is not yet known. Base quality data are lacking; no much larger clone is found one base away.

Using the deep immunoSEQ assay, TCR CDR3 regions were amplified from genomic DNA by multiplex PCR. For each cell subset, the extracted genomic DNA was distributed evenly across all wells of several immunoSEQ 96-well plates, and each plate served as one replicate. Each replicate PCR for sorted subsets received about 200 ng genomic DNA, equal to about 30,000 T cell genomes. The purified libraries were quantified using a Qubit 3.0 fluorometer, sized with a Bioanalyzer 2100, and then quantified again using the KAPA Library Quantification kit. Each immunoSEQ 96-well plate was sequenced on its own single-read 150-cycle Illumina NextSeq 550 flow cell. For the original study's pipeline: Because the immunoSEQ output held only junctional sequences and lacked quality scores, the filtering could not match the filtering applied to full-length reads. Sequences were annotated with PyIR, a Python wrapper for IgBLAST v1.9, using IMGT germline references to assign V/J genes and CDR3. Reads with weak V/J assignments (E-value above 1e-6), missing CDR3, stop codons, out-of-frame junctions, or ambiguous translated residues were removed. V3J clonotypes were defined as sequences sharing an identical inferred V gene, J gene, and CDR3 amino acid sequence. Percentage overlap between repertoires was calculated by dividing the number of shared unique clonotypes by the size of the smaller repertoire. Three approaches were used to assess repertoire richness: RTK rarefaction, the Chao1 estimator, and Recon v2.1 estimates of unobserved clonotypes. For all TCRbeta clonotypes obtained by the gDNA method from a few donors, generation probabilities were computed with OLGA. TCRdb limited this immuneACCESS table to in-frame rearrangements with V and J called. A share of clones is missing; checked studies link under half to unresolved V genes, and the rest is unexplained. Clone size and the V and J calls come from that table; the DNA yielded D and trimming. The sample records roughly 700,000 clones, less than 85% of which are singletons. The ten largest make up more than 1.5% of the sample.

From the cysteine up to the phenylalanine, the CDR3 has a length of 18 residues. Just the 54-base CDR3 DNA is kept, in frame starting at base 1. From the germline V gene, CDR1 is MDHEN and CDR2 is SYDVKM. V sheds 6 bases and J sheds 2 bases, leaving 25 bases between their ends. The donors were healthy, HIV-negative adults who had no recently reported acute infections or vaccinations. Only Caucasian adults living in Nashville, Tennessee, USA were represented among the donors. Magnetic negative selection was used to enrich CD4+ T cells, after which naive cells were positively selected on CD45RA and the negative fraction became the memory subset. Blood was obtained by leukapheresis, after which PBMCs were separated by Ficoll-Histopaque density gradient centrifugation and cryopreserved in liquid nitrogen vapor phase. Analytical flow cytometry was used to check the purity and quantity of every magnetically sorted T cell population. Genomic DNA was isolated from every sorted fraction and measured by UV absorbance on a Nanodrop 2000c.

The source is a woman between 25 and 40 years old in good health. The sequenced sample was memory CD4+ T cells sorted from blood. The cell subset or site label corresponds to: CD45RA-negative fraction. The rearrangement combines TRBV28 with TRBJ1-2; a tentative D match to TRBD1 spans 5 bases. The CDR3 reads as follows: CASRGEAGSPTSNYGYTF. At the DNA level, the sequence is TGTGCCAGCAGGGGGGAAGCAGGGTCACCAACCTCCAACTATGGCTACACCTTC.